These 27 T cell receptor beta chains were sequenced from one sample in a study of T cell responses to AZD1222 COVID-19 vaccine. The data were produced by immunoSEQ multiplex PCR, yet TCRdb's version contains in-frame clones alone and is incomplete. The table includes some 190,000 clones, around 94% detected once. The sequences come from peripheral blood, collected 28 days after the second dose of the MenACWY control vaccine. These receptors were taken from an adult who received the MenACWY meningococcal vaccine as a control.

Here the CDR3 reads CASSPGQSKETQYF. CDR3 in DNA: TGTGCCAGCAGCCCCGGACAGAGTAAAGAGACCCAGTACTTC. V usage is TRBV7-2 and J usage is TRBJ2-5; perhaps TRBD1 as D (6 bases). V was clipped by 5 bases and J by 3 bases, with 13 bases between them. The CDR3 contains 14 residues. In germline, CDR1 is SGHTA, CDR2 FQGNSA.

The chain joins TRBV4-2 to TRBJ2-7; 10 bases line up with TRBD2. The V segment lost 2 bases and the J segment 5 bases; nucleotides outside the gene matches: 9. Germline loops: CDR1 LGHNA, CDR2 YNFKEQ. The CDR3 sequence is 16 residues long. The CDR3 nucleotides are TGTGCCAGCAGCCAACTTCTAGCGGGAGTTCGAAACGAGCAGTACTTC. This gives the protein CASSQLLAGVRNEQYF.

The chain recombines TRBV14 with TRBJ2-2, with unresolved D. The CDR3 is 13 residues long. The germline V gene has CDR1 SGHDN and CDR2 FVKESK. V lost 4 bases and J 0 bases, leaving 3 bases between the germline ends. CDR3 sequence reads: CASSRTNTGELFF. In DNA, the CDR3 is TGTGCCAGCAGCCGAACGAACACCGGGGAGCTGTTTTTT.

The gene calls are TRBV7-9 and TRBJ2-3; D perhaps matches TRBD2 (6 bases). The germline V gene encodes CDR1 SEHNR and CDR2 FQNEAQ (reference sequence). This CDR3 contains 16 residues. The ends were cut back, 1 base at V and 5 bases at J, with 16 bases in the middle. CDR3 loop: CASSLEVGGQGDTQYF. CDR3 nucleotide sequence: TGTGCCAGCAGCTTAGAGGTGGGAGGCCAAGGAGATACGCAGTATTTT.

The rearrangement uses TRBV1 and TRBJ2-5; no DNA check was done on the table's D call, TRBD2. TRBV1 is noted as a pseudogene. This CDR3 has 16 residues. The CDR3 sequence: CTSSRGPGTSGETQYF. CDR3 in DNA: TGCACCAGCAGCCGCGGTCCGGGGACTAGCGGAGAGACCCAGTACTTC.

The chain combines TRBV5-4 with TRBJ1-2; D is ambiguous. Germline V CDR1 and CDR2: SGHNT, YYREEE (reference sequence). V was trimmed by 2 bases and J by 4 bases, leaving 15 bases between them. CDR3 length equals 15 residues. CDR3 DNA: TGTGCCAGCAGCTTCGCAACTAATGAGGGCTATGGCTACACCTTC. The encoded protein is CASSFATNEGYGYTF.

The rearrangement links TRBV6-1 to TRBJ2-1; the D gene is possibly TRBD1 (5 bases). The ends were cut back, 3 bases at V and 0 bases at J, with 9 bases in the middle. Per the germline V gene, CDR1 is MNHNS and CDR2 is SASEGT. The length of the CDR3 is 15 residues. In DNA, the CDR3 is TGTGCCAGCAGTGAGACAGTGCTCTCCTACAATGAGCAGTTCTTC. It translates to CASSETVLSYNEQFF.

The chain couples TRBV11-2 to TRBJ2-5, with D perhaps matching TRBD1 (5 bases). This CDR3 region has 14 residues. The V end lost 4 bases, the J end lost 5 bases, and 14 bases lay between the germline ends. In germline, CDR1 is SGHAT, CDR2 FQNNGV. The CDR3 bases are TGTGCCAGCAGCTCCGCAGGGCTAGGGGAGACCCAGTACTTC. Amino acid sequence: CASSSAGLGETQYF.

The chain couples TRBV6-5 to TRBJ1-2, with no clear D. Trimming left V 2 bases short and J 5 bases short, with 12 bases between. The CDR3 is made up of 14 amino acids. Germline V gene sequence: CDR1 MNHEY, CDR2 SVGAGI. The CDR3 sequence is CASSYGQFRYGYTF. The CDR3 DNA reads TGTGCCAGCAGTTACGGCCAGTTTCGTTATGGCTACACCTTC.

The chain has TRBV12-3 or TRBV12-4 and TRBJ2-3, with D perhaps given as TRBD1 or TRBD2 (5 bases each). The germline V and J ends were trimmed by 8 bases and 6 bases, with 15 bases remaining between them. The CDR3 loop spans 13 amino acids. In DNA, the CDR3 is TGTGCCAGCGTAAGGGACCCCTGGGATACGCAGTATTTT. It codes for CASVRDPWDTQYF.

The chain combines TRBV7-9 with TRBJ2-1; 12 bases agree with TRBD2. Losses at the gene ends were 7 bases for V and 6 bases for J; bases not matched to a gene: 4. Germline CDR1 SEHNR, CDR2 FQNEAQ (reference sequence). CDR3 length: 14 residues. DNA for the CDR3: TGTGCCAGCACGGCTAGCGGGAGGGTCAATGAGCAGTTCTTC. Amino acid sequence: CASTASGRVNEQFF.

The V call is TRBV19, the J call TRBJ1-1; D is unresolved. Germline V gene lookup returns CDR1 LNHDA and CDR2 SQIVND (reference sequence). Trimming removed 5 bases from V and 2 bases from J, with 9 bases in between. The CDR3 is 13 amino acids. CDR3 amino acids: CASSATENTEAFF. CDR3 nucleotides: TGTGCCAGTAGTGCGACGGAAAACACTGAAGCTTTCTTT.

The V and J genes are TRBV6-2 or TRBV6-3 and TRBJ2-1, with 10 bases that match TRBD2. The length of the CDR3 is 20 residues. J was trimmed by 1 base and V by 4 bases; bases with no gene match: 16. Germline-derived CDR1 and CDR2 are MNHEY and SVGEGT. The CDR3, as DNA: TGTGCCAGCAGTTTGGGCCCGGTAGAGACTAGCGGGCGTTCCTACAATGAGCAGTTCTTC. Its translation: CASSLGPVETSGRSYNEQFF.

The V and J genes are TRBV15 and TRBJ2-7; TRBD1 aligns across 9 bases. V was clipped by 5 bases and J by 6 bases; unmatched bases: 23. CDR3 length equals 19 residues. CDR1 is LNHNV, CDR2 YYDKDF, per germline (reference sequence). CDR3 DNA: TGTGCCACCAGCCGACGTCCCGGGACAGGGACCGGCTTAGCGGGCGAGCAGTACTTC. Protein: CATSRRPGTGTGLAGEQYF.

The rearrangement joins TRBV6-2 or TRBV6-3 to TRBJ1-1, with unresolved D. The CDR3 loop spans 13 amino acids. V lost 7 bases and J lost 4, with 13 bases in between. Germline-derived CDR1 and CDR2 are MNHEY and SVGEGT. The CDR3 sequence: CASTPDPTTEAFF. The CDR3, as DNA: TGTGCCAGCACCCCCGACCCGACCACTGAAGCTTTCTTT.

V gene TRBV3-1 (or the pseudogene TRBV3-2) combines with J gene TRBJ2-7, with D hard to call. The length of the CDR3 is 13 residues. Trimming pared 1 base from V and 3 bases from J, leaving 7 bases between. Germline V gene data show CDR1 as LGHDT and CDR2 as YNNKEL (reference sequence). CDR3 DNA: TGTGCCAGCAGCCAAGGGTACGGCTACGAGCAGTACTTC. Translation gives CASSQGYGYEQYF.

J is TRBJ2-7 and V is TRBV7-2; 10 bases fit TRBD1. V trimming: 3 bases; J trimming: 7 bases; junction bases outside the gene matches: 9. CDR1 is SGHTA, CDR2 FQGNSA, per germline. The CDR3 has 15 residues. The CDR3 DNA is TGTGCCAGCAGCTTTGGACAGGGGGGAAAGGGGGAGCAGTACTTC. Translation gives CASSFGQGGKGEQYF.

The V gene is TRBV4-1, the J gene TRBJ1-2; D ambiguous. Looked up from germline, CDR1 is MGHRA and CDR2 is YSYEKL. The V end was cut by 4 bases, the J end by 0 bases, with 9 bases between. The CDR3 is 14 amino acids. CDR3 in amino acids: CASSPTVSNYGYTF. The CDR3, as DNA: TGCGCCAGCAGCCCGACGGTTTCTAACTATGGCTACACCTTC.

The chain links TRBV30 to TRBJ2-1; tentative D call: TRBD2 (5 bases). This CDR3 is built from 11 residues. Trimming shortened V by 3 bases and J by 12 bases, and 12 bases separated the two germline ends. The germline gives CDR1 GTSNPN, CDR2 SVGIG (reference sequence). The CDR3 is CAWSGGSGQFF. DNA of the CDR3: TGTGCCTGGAGCGGCGGGTCGGGGCAGTTCTTC.

The chain couples TRBV2 to TRBJ2-7; a weak D match, TRBD2 (6 bases). CDR1 SNHLY and CDR2 FYNNEI come from the germline V gene. This CDR3 has 12 amino acids. With 8 bases removed from V and 2 bases from J, the gap between germline ends came to 10 bases. The CDR3 reads CASYGGAYEQYF. CDR3 in DNA: TGTGCCAGCTACGGGGGAGCCTACGAGCAGTACTTC. Combining the CDR3 with reference TRBV2 and TRBJ2-7 gives the whole variable domain EPEVTQTPSHQVTQMGQEVILRCVPISNHLYFYWYRQILGQKVEFLVSFYNNEISEKSEIFDDQFSVERPDGSNFTLKIRSTKLEDSAMYFCASYGGAYEQYFGPGTRLTVT.

The V gene is TRBV10-3, the J gene TRBJ1-3; D gene unclear. CDR1 is ENHRY, CDR2 SYGVKD, per germline. This CDR3 contains 13 residues. Trimming pared 4 bases from V and 3 bases from J, leaving 7 bases between. The CDR3 reads CAISGASGNTIYF. In nucleotides, the CDR3 is TGTGCCATCAGTGGTGCGAGTGGAAACACCATATATTTT.

The chain has TRBV6-5 and TRBJ1-2; the D is unclear. The CDR3 spans 12 residues. V shed 8 bases and J shed 4 bases, with 11 bases lying between them. In germline, CDR1 is MNHEY, CDR2 SVGAGI. The CDR3 here is CASLMGTYGYTF. The CDR3 DNA reads as TGTGCCAGCTTAATGGGTACCTATGGCTACACCTTC.

CDR3 in amino acids: CASSSFQGIEQYF. The CDR3 region has the DNA TGTGCCAGCAGCTCCTTCCAGGGGATCGAGCAGTACTTC. The V gene is TRBV7-9, the J gene TRBJ2-7, with D tentatively TRBD1 (6 bases). V was cut by 4 bases and J by 6 bases, with 13 bases left in between. The CDR3 runs to 13 residues. CDR1 is SEHNR and CDR2 is FQNEAQ in the germline V gene (reference sequence).

This clone appeared a few times. This CDR3 is also generated by other DNA sequences in the sample. The V and J genes are TRBV3-1 (or the pseudogene TRBV3-2) and TRBJ2-7; TRBD2 agrees at 11 bases. Germline CDR1 is LGHDT and CDR2 is YNNKEL (reference sequence). J was trimmed by 6 bases and V by 1 base; bases with no gene match: 5. The CDR3 extends over 15 amino acids. The CDR3 sequence is CASSQGVAGGREQYF. The DNA for the CDR3 is TGTGCCAGCAGCCAAGGGGTAGCGGGGGGGCGCGAGCAGTACTTC.

This CDR3 is CASSLVGGQGAIGQQYF. CDR3 nucleotides: TGTGCCAGCAGCTTAGTAGGGGGACAGGGGGCGATAGGGCAGCAGTACTTC. The chain is built from TRBV11-2 and TRBJ2-7, with 12 bases matching TRBD1. The CDR3 is made up of 17 amino acids. The junction had 12 bases not matched to a gene; V was cut back by 1 base and J by 8 bases. Looked up from germline, CDR1 is SGHAT and CDR2 is FQNNGV.

The V gene is TRBV7-2, the J gene TRBJ2-7; 8 positions match TRBD2. Germline CDR1 reads SGHTA; CDR2 reads FQGNSA. This CDR3 contains 16 residues. With V trimmed by 5 bases and J by 4 bases, 13 bases remained unmatched. In nucleotides, the CDR3 is TGTGCCAGCAGCCCACCGCCGCTTAGCGGGAATTACGAGCAGTACTTC. Its protein is CASSPPPLSGNYEQYF.

The rearrangement joins TRBV30 to TRBJ2-5, with D unclear. V lost 0 bases and J lost 2, with 4 bases in between. The CDR3 loop spans 12 amino acids. Per the germline V gene, CDR1 is GTSNPN and CDR2 is SVGIG (reference sequence). The CDR3 spells CAWSVLQETQYF. The CDR3 nucleotides are TGTGCCTGGAGTGTCCTACAAGAGACCCAGTACTTC.